Below are 25 T cell receptor beta chains sequenced from a single sample in a study of T-cell memory formation after mild COVID-19. One entry per CDR3 protein, called by TCRdb with MiXCR from the 5' RACE reads. Of approximately 500,000 distinct CDR3 sequences listed, 20% to 25% are singletons. Material: PBMCs or a T cell subset sorted from them (not recorded which). These receptor sequences come from an adult woman who had mild COVID-19 (a few samples of this study predate the infection). Cell type and time point are not known.

A few counts support this clonotype. For the CDR3, the DNA is TGTGCCAGCAGCCACACGTTCGGACAGGGCTCCTACGAGCAGTACTTC. Residues: CASSHTFGQGSYEQYF. The V and J genes are TRBV27 and TRBJ2-7, with 8 bases that match TRBD1. V dropped 6 bases and J dropped 0; count of bases not matched to a gene: 10. CDR3 size: 16 residues. Germline V gene sequence: CDR1 MNHEY, CDR2 SMNVEV (reference sequence).

The V and J genes are TRBV18 and TRBJ1-4, with 7 bases identical to TRBD1. The ends lost 6 bases at V and 8 bases at J; junction bases unmatched: 6. Germline-derived CDR1 and CDR2 are KGHSH and LQKENI. CDR3 length: 13 residues. The CDR3 nucleotides are TGTGCCAGCTCGTTCGGGGACAGAGAAAAACTGTTTTTT. Protein: CASSFGDREKLFF.

The rearrangement links TRBV7-9 to TRBJ2-1; D unclear. The CDR3 covers 11 residues. V shed 7 bases and J shed 9 bases, with 10 bases lying between them. CDR1 and CDR2 (germline): SEHNR, FQNEAQ (reference sequence). The CDR3 loop is CASTEVVEQFF. The DNA of the CDR3 is TGTGCCAGCACCGAGGTGGTTGAGCAGTTCTTC.

This clonotype has more than one count but fewer than ten. J is TRBJ1-2 and V is TRBV12-3 or TRBV12-4; possible D gene TRBD1, 6 bases. The CDR3 length is 20 residues. V lost 2 bases and J lost 4, with 29 bases in between. The CDR3 reads CASSLTAEGQGKGRFYGYTF. The CDR3 DNA reads as TGTGCCAGCAGTTTAACGGCGGAGGGTCAGGGGAAGGGGCGGTTCTATGGCTACACCTTC.

This clonotype was observed a few times. This chain uses TRBV11-2 with TRBJ2-1, with 8 bases that match TRBD2. CDR3 size: 16 residues. After removal of 7 bases from V and 2 bases from J, the junction contained 10 bases not matched to a gene. The V gene's germline CDR1 is SGHAT and CDR2 FQNNGV. CDR3 coding DNA: TGTGCCAGCACGAGATTGGGCGGGGGGCCCTACAATGAGCAGTTCTTC. Translating gives CASTRLGGGPYNEQFF.

The V gene is TRBV12-3 or TRBV12-4, the J gene TRBJ2-1; unclear D gene. Deletions cut 5 bases from V and 10 bases from J, with 15 bases between. CDR3 length equals 13 residues. The CDR3 sequence is CASSPGVLGEQFF. In nucleotides, the CDR3 is TGTGCCAGCAGTCCCGGAGTCCTTGGCGAGCAGTTCTTC.

This clonotype turned up a few times. This chain connects TRBV5-5 to TRBJ2-7; possible D gene TRBD2, 5 bases. Between the trimmed V and J ends, which lost 2 bases and 0 bases, there was a span of 9 bases. Germline lookup yields CDR1 SGHKS and CDR2 YYEKEE (reference sequence). The length of the CDR3 is 14 residues. CDR3 protein: CASSFSSSSYEQYF. The CDR3 DNA reads TGTGCCAGCAGCTTTTCTAGCAGCTCCTACGAGCAGTACTTC.

This chain joins TRBV5-4 and TRBJ1-2; perhaps TRBD1 as D (5 bases). V lost 4 bases and J lost 7, with 14 bases in between. This CDR3 spans 13 amino acids. Germline V CDR1 and CDR2: SGHNT, YYREEE (reference sequence). The CDR3 loop reads CASSGDTRVGYTF. As DNA, the CDR3 is TGTGCCAGCAGCGGCGACACCAGGGTTGGCTACACCTTC.

The V and J genes are TRBV29-1 and TRBJ1-1; no clear D gene. V lost 5 bases and J 4 bases, leaving 14 bases between the germline ends. CDR1 is SQVTM and CDR2 is ANQGSEA in the germline V gene. The CDR3 is 13 residues long. The CDR3 here is CSVLSLWGTEAFF. The CDR3 region has the DNA TGCAGCGTTCTAAGTCTCTGGGGCACTGAAGCTTTCTTT.

The CDR3 sequence is CASSLAGLVVSYNEQFF. The CDR3 region has the DNA TGTGCCAGCAGCTTAGCTGGACTAGTGGTTTCCTACAATGAGCAGTTCTTC. V and J are TRBV11-2 and TRBJ2-1; the match to TRBD2 covers 7 bases. The CDR3 runs 17 residues. Trimming cost V 1 base and J 1 base; bases outside gene matches: 7. The germline gives CDR1 SGHAT, CDR2 FQNNGV.

This clonotype was found a few times. The chain couples TRBV24-1 to TRBJ2-1; 10 bases agree with TRBD1. CDR3 size: 17 residues. V was pared by 5 bases and J by 1 base, with 7 bases of the junction left unmatched. The germline V gene has CDR1 KGHDR and CDR2 SFDVKD. CDR3 region: CATSGTGTGESYNEQFF. The CDR3 DNA reads as TGTGCCACCAGTGGCACCGGGACAGGGGAATCCTACAATGAGCAGTTCTTC.

The CDR3 sequence is CASSLGRAGDTGELFF. For the CDR3, the DNA is TGCGCCAGCAGCTTGGGTCGCGCCGGGGACACCGGGGAGCTGTTTTTT. The chain has TRBV5-1 and TRBJ2-2, with a possible D match to TRBD2 (5 bases). Deletions cut 0 bases from V and 3 bases from J, with 12 bases between. Germline V gene lookup returns CDR1 SGHRS and CDR2 YFSETQ. This CDR3 is 16 amino acids long. Full variable domain (rest looked up from reference TRBV5-1 and TRBJ2-2): KAGVTQTPRYLIKTRGQQVTLSCSPISGHRSVSWYQQTPGQGLQFLFEYFSETQRNKGNFPGRFSGRQFSNSRSEMNVSTLELGDSALYLCASSLGRAGDTGELFFGEGSRLTVL.

This clonotype came up a few times. The chain uses TRBV5-1 and TRBJ1-1; D call uncertain. V was trimmed by 1 base and J by 0 bases, leaving 10 bases between them. There are 15 residues in the CDR3. Germline CDR1 SGHRS, CDR2 YFSETQ. For the CDR3, the DNA is TGCGCCAGCAGCTTGTATCTGGATGTGAACACTGAAGCTTTCTTT. Protein: CASSLYLDVNTEAFF.

The J gene is TRBJ2-3, the V gene TRBV29-1; 8 bases align to TRBD2. The V segment lost 6 bases and the J segment 5 bases; nucleotides outside the gene matches: 13. The CDR3 sequence is 15 residues long. From germline, CDR1 is SQVTM and CDR2 ANQGSEA. CDR3 protein: CSVTILAEPQDTQYF. In DNA, the CDR3 is TGCAGCGTGACGATACTAGCGGAGCCTCAAGATACGCAGTATTTT.

The chain uses TRBV5-1 and TRBJ2-7; the match to TRBD1 covers 9 bases. This CDR3 contains 14 residues. Germline CDR1 is SGHRS and CDR2 is YFSETQ. The V gene end was trimmed by 5 bases and the J gene end by 5 bases; junction bases not matched to a gene: 8. CDR3 DNA sequence: TGCGCCAGCAGTCGGGACAGGGAGATTAACGAGCAGTACTTC. This encodes CASSRDREINEQYF.

This clonotype was seen a handful of times. The genes are TRBV7-2 and TRBJ2-3, with D possibly called TRBD1 or TRBD2 (5 bases each). Looked up from germline, CDR1 is SGHTA and CDR2 is FQGNSA. The V gene lost 3 bases and the J gene lost 8 bases, with 15 bases spanning the gap. CDR3 length: 14 residues. Here the CDR3 reads CASSLTDLASTQYF. The CDR3 nucleotides read TGTGCCAGCAGCTTGACAGACTTAGCGAGTACGCAGTATTTT.

The chain is built from TRBV5-1 and TRBJ1-2; no firm D call. Germline CDR1 and CDR2: SGHRS and YFSETQ. The CDR3 consists of 17 residues. V was cut by 0 bases and J by 4 bases, with 19 bases left in between. The CDR3 DNA sequence: TGCGCCAGCAGCTTGGGCGTAGCGGGCCTAGACCCCTATGGCTACACCTTC. Protein sequence: CASSLGVAGLDPYGYTF. Full variable domain (rest looked up from reference TRBV5-1 and TRBJ1-2): KAGVTQTPRYLIKTRGQQVTLSCSPISGHRSVSWYQQTPGQGLQFLFEYFSETQRNKGNFPGRFSGRQFSNSRSEMNVSTLELGDSALYLCASSLGVAGLDPYGYTFGSGTRLTVV.

The chain is built from TRBV7-9 and TRBJ1-1; D remains ambiguous. The germline CDR1 and CDR2 sequences are SEHNR and FQNEAQ (reference sequence). V lost 0 bases to trimming and J lost 2 bases, with 10 bases between them. The CDR3 sequence is 15 residues long. The CDR3 region is CASSLAPRVNTEAFF. CDR3 sequence (DNA): TGTGCCAGCAGCTTAGCGCCTAGGGTAAACACTGAAGCTTTCTTT.

This chain joins TRBV19 and TRBJ2-7; 12 nucleotides agree with TRBD1. Germline CDR1 LNHDA, CDR2 SQIVND (reference sequence). The CDR3 extends over 13 amino acids. Losses at the gene ends were 6 bases for V and 7 bases for J; bases not matched to a gene: 4. The CDR3: CASRGQGAREQYF. The DNA for the CDR3 is TGTGCCAGTAGGGGACAGGGGGCGCGGGAGCAGTACTTC.

This clonotype was detected only a few times. The chain links TRBV4-2 to TRBJ1-2, with D unresolved. The V end was cut by 0 bases, the J end by 5 bases, with 10 bases between. Germline V gene sequence: CDR1 LGHNA, CDR2 YNFKEQ. The CDR3 has 14 amino acids. In DNA, the CDR3 is TGTGCCAGCAGCCAAGATAGCATGGTGTATGGCTACACCTTC. As protein: CASSQDSMVYGYTF.

This clonotype was found once. This chain connects TRBV6-2 or TRBV6-3 to TRBJ2-1, with D uncertain. CDR3 length: 13 residues. In germline, CDR1 is MNHEY, CDR2 SVGEGT. V gave up 4 bases and J gave up 4 bases, with 8 bases separating them. CDR3 in amino acids: CASSWQAYNEQFF. DNA for the CDR3: TGTGCCAGCAGTTGGCAGGCGTACAATGAGCAGTTCTTC.

The genes are TRBV12-3 or TRBV12-4 and TRBJ2-3, with a tentative D call TRBD2 (6 bases). The length of the CDR3 is 15 residues. Trimming stripped 3 bases from V and 4 bases from J, with 14 bases between. The CDR3, as DNA: TGTGCCAGCAGTTTCGTCGGGGGAGGACCAGATACGCAGTATTTT. Translated: CASSFVGGGPDTQYF.

V and J are TRBV7-6 and TRBJ2-2; D remains unclear. Germline CDR1 SGHVS, CDR2 FNYEAQ. Trimming removed 4 bases from V and 4 bases from J, with 13 bases in between. The CDR3 is 15 amino acids. Here the CDR3 reads CASSSSRTPTGELFF. The CDR3 coding sequence is TGTGCCAGCAGCTCCTCTAGGACGCCCACCGGGGAGCTGTTTTTT.

The chain employs TRBV5-6 and TRBJ2-7; D call uncertain. Germline values: CDR1 SGHDT, CDR2 YYEEEE. V was trimmed by 1 base and J by 9 bases, leaving 11 bases between them. This CDR3 is built from 12 residues. Here the CDR3 reads CASSLNSKGQYF. The CDR3 region has the DNA TGTGCCAGCAGCTTGAATAGTAAAGGGCAGTACTTC.

This clonotype was detected only a few times. The genes are TRBV30 and TRBJ1-1; D may be TRBD1 (5 bases). The CDR3 length is 12 residues. The germline V gene encodes CDR1 GTSNPN and CDR2 SVGIG (reference sequence). Trimming shortened V by 4 bases and J by 1 base, and 7 bases separated the two germline ends. As DNA, the CDR3 is TGTGCCTGGACCGGGACGAACACTGAAGCTTTCTTT. Protein sequence: CAWTGTNTEAFF.